Reported below is one T cell receptor beta chain. The data stem from a study of blood T cell repertoires in COVID-19. Study at large: In each case, the material was cDNA or gDNA derived from T cells, B-cell-depleted T cells, or PBMCs.

The CDR3 is made up of 13 amino acids. In germline, CDR1 is SEHNR, CDR2 FQNEAQ (reference sequence). The V and J ends lost 7 bases and 3 bases respectively, with 9 bases between them. Repertoires were generated with immunoSEQ multiplex PCR, while TCRdb's copy carries only in-frame clones and drops some. The sample consists of about 440,000 clones, approximately 88% of them appearing once. The chain links TRBV7-9 to TRBJ1-4; D gene uncertain. The clonotype originates from a woman in her forties or fifties with COVID-19, enrolled during active disease. Sequencing used peripheral blood. DNA for the CDR3: TGTGCCAGCATATCCTCAGCTAATGAAAAACTGTTTTTT. Translating it yields CASISSANEKLFF.